Presented here are 10 T cell receptor beta chains from one specimen sequenced in a study of monozygotic twins with inflammatory bowel disease. TCRdb reanalyzed the 5' RACE reads, giving one entry per CDR3 protein sequence and no DNA. In all, the sample yields under 200,000 distinct CDR3 sequences. The material sequenced was blood. The receptor set was obtained from a human donor with ulcerative colitis or Crohn's disease, or a healthy co-twin of an affected twin (not recorded which).

The J gene is TRBJ1-3, the V gene TRBV20-1; TCRdb picks TRBD1, but there is no DNA to check that call. The CDR3 spans 15 residues. The germline CDR1 and CDR2 sequences are DFQATT and SNEGSKA (reference sequence). The CDR3 reads CSASRGQGFGNTIYF.

The chain joins TRBV10-3 to TRBJ2-7; TCRdb calls TRBD2, which cannot be checked without DNA. The CDR3 sequence is 14 residues long. Germline lookup yields CDR1 ENHRY and CDR2 SYGVKD. The CDR3 region is CAIKGDTSGRRQYF.

The chain combines TRBV14 with TRBJ2-1. CDR1 is SGHDN, CDR2 FVKESK, per germline. The CDR3 sequence is 14 residues long. CDR3 residues: CASSRLPKSNEQFF.

The J gene is TRBJ2-1, the V gene TRBV15; TCRdb selects TRBD2, and the lack of DNA leaves this call unchecked. This CDR3 spans 18 amino acids. CDR1 is LNHNV, CDR2 YYDKDF, per germline (reference sequence). The CDR3 sequence is CATSDREVGLAGANEQFF.

This sequence joins TRBV30 and TRBJ1-5. The CDR3 runs 14 residues. Germline CDR1 reads GTSNPN; CDR2 reads SVGIG (reference sequence). This CDR3 is CAWSKKGRNQPQHF.

This chain uses TRBV29-1 with TRBJ1-2; TCRdb designates TRBD1, a call that cannot be tested without DNA. Germline values: CDR1 SQVTM, CDR2 ANQGSEA. The CDR3 length is 12 residues. The CDR3 is CSVSGGDYGYTF. The whole variable domain, filled in from reference TRBV29-1 and TRBJ1-2, reads SAVISQKPSRDICQRGTSLTIQCQVDSQVTMMFWYRQQPGQSLTLIATANQGSEATYESGFVIDKFPISRPNLTFSTLTVSNMSPEDSSIYLCSVSGGDYGYTFGSGTRLTVV.

The V gene is TRBV12-3 or TRBV12-4, the J gene TRBJ1-5; the TRBD1 assignment by TCRdb is unverifiable without DNA. The CDR3 contains 16 residues. The CDR3 here is CASSFKRGESNQPQHF.

This chain links TRBV5-1 with TRBJ2-7; TCRdb names TRBD2, which stays unverified in the absence of DNA. This CDR3 is 13 amino acids long. CDR1 is SGHRS, CDR2 YFSETQ, per germline. CDR3 amino acids: CASKRGGGYEQYF.

The chain uses TRBV20-1 and TRBJ1-1. Germline CDR1 and CDR2: DFQATT and SNEGSKA (reference sequence). The length of the CDR3 is 12 residues. The CDR3 region is CSARDGYGEAFF.

The rearrangement links TRBV21-1 to TRBJ2-2; TCRdb's D call, TRBD2, is unchecked because there is no DNA. TRBV21-1 is given as a pseudogene. The CDR3 runs 17 residues. The CDR3 reads CASTRRGSGSNTGELFF.